Sequencing of this TCR beta chain was carried out in a study of T cell responses to AZD1222 COVID-19 vaccine (dated by TCRdb to 2020 to 2023). As for the study more broadly: AZD1222 recipients given second doses at about 4 weeks or at about 12 weeks were pooled, since spike-specific TCR depth and breadth were not found to differ between the two schedules. Trial participants were enrolled by age into 18-55, 56-69 and 70-plus year subgroups, with about 150, 27 and 61 TCR-sequenced participants respectively. A total of under 250 trial participants underwent TCR sequencing, of whom roughly 210 had received two doses of AZD1222 and 26 had received two doses of the MenACWY control vaccine. On the study overall, not on this receptor specifically: Most participants were white British and females outnumbered males, and the authors suggested that clonal diversity may have been underestimated. Conclusions about previously exposed vaccinees were limited because only six AZD1222 recipients were SARS-CoV-2 seropositive at baseline. In the small 56-69-year group, the increase in depth fell short of significance, most likely because of low power. Epitopes outside the regions mutated in the B.1.351 and B.1.1.7 variants were reportedly recognized by nearly half of the unique spike-specific TCRs. The whole spike protein was spanned by vaccine-associated CD4 TCRs, and dominant responses were seen in regions 160-218 and 743-854. Spike-specific TCR breadth and depth rose significantly after two AZD1222 doses compared with day 0 and with MenACWY recipients. Because no samples from the day 14 peak response were available, repertoires could be characterized only after the peak T cell response.

The CDR3 regions of human TCRbeta chains were analyzed by immunosequencing. In the original analysis: Repertoire TCRs were matched against a reference library of SARS-CoV-2-specific TCRs generated with the MIRA antigen-specificity platform. Breadth meant the fraction of unique TCRs that were SARS-CoV-2-associated, whereas depth meant the fraction of total T cells that were SARS-CoV-2-associated. Using the MIRA data, every spike-specific TCR was mapped to the spike region that the TCR reacted to and assigned to either a CD4 or a CD8 class. Log10-transformed breadth and depth values were compared by one-way ANOVA with Sidak's multiple comparisons tests. What TCRdb holds here is the immuneACCESS table cut down to in-frame rearrangements. Part of the clones is not present; checked against another copy, under half of the missing clones reflect an unresolved V gene, and the others are unexplained. V and J calls and clone size are copied from that table; D and trimming were computed from the DNA. The sample records 100,000 to 120,000 clones, 85% to 90% of which are singletons. The ten largest clones represent about 9.3% of the sample.

Sample time point, as interpreted from the label and publication: baseline before first vaccination. Samples from vaccinated people were obtained from the UK trials COV001 and COV002, which included a single-blind randomized controlled phase 2/3 trial of AZD1222 (ChAdOx1 nCoV-19) in healthy adults. Trial participant PBMC samples were collected at day 0 and day 28 after the second dose for TCRbeta chain sequencing. Taken from the germline V gene (reference sequence), the CDR1 and CDR2 loops are GTSNPN and SVGIG. V is cut back by 0 bases and J by 7 bases, with 2 bases in the junction unmatched. From its cysteine to its phenylalanine, the CDR3 spans 13 amino acids. The kept DNA is CDR3 alone, 39 bases in frame from the first base. Regarding this clone: Its antigen is not yet known. The sample holds no much larger clone one base away, and base qualities are not on file.

The rearranged chain carries TRBV30 and TRBJ1-5, and 8 bases in between align with TRBD1. The source is an adult in good health. The sample consisted of peripheral blood, taken on day 0 of AZD1222 vaccination. The CDR3 corresponds to CAWSVQGDQPQHF. Here is the DNA: TGTGCCTGGAGTGTACAGGGGGACCAGCCCCAGCATTTT.